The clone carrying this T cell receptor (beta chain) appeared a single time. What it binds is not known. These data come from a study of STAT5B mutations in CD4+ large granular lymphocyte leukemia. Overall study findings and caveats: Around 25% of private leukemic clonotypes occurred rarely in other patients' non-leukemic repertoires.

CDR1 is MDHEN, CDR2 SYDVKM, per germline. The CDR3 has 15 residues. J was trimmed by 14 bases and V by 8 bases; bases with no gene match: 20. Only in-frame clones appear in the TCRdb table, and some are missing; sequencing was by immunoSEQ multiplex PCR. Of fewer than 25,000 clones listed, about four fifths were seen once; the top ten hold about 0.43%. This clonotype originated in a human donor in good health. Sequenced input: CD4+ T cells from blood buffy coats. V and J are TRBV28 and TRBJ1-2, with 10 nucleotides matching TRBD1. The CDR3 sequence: CASEPTGTGAPMRTF. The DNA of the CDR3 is TGTGCCAGCGAACCGACCGGGACAGGGGCTCCCATGAGGACCTTC.